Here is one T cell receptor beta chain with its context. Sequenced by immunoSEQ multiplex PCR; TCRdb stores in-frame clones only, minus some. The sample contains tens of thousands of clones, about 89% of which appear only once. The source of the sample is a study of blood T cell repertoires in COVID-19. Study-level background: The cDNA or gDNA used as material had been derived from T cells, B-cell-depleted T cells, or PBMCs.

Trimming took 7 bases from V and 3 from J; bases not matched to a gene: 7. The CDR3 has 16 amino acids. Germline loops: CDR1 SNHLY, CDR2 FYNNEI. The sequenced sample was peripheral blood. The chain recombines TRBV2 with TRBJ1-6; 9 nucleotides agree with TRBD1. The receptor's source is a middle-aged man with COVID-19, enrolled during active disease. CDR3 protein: CASNGQGMIYNSPLHF. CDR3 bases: TGTGCCAGCAACGGACAGGGGATGATCTATAATTCACCCCTCCACTTT.